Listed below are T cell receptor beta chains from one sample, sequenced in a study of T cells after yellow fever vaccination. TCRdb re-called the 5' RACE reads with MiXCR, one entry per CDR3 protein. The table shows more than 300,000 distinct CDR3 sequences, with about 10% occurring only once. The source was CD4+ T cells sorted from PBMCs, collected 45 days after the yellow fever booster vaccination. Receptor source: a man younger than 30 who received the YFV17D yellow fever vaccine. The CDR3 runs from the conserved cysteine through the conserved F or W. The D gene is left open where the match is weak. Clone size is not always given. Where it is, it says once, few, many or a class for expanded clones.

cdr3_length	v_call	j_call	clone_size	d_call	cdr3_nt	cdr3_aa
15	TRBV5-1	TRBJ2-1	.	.	TGCGCCAGCAGCTTGGCGCCGGGACAAGAAAATGAGCAGTTCTTC	CASSLAPGQENEQFF
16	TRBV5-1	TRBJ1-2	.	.	TGCGCCAGCAGCCGCTCCCTTGACGGGGTGGGGTATGGCTACACCTTC	CASSRSLDGVGYGYTF
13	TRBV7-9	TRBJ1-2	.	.	TGTGCCAGCAGCTTAGAGAGAGACTATGGCTACACCTTC	CASSLERDYGYTF
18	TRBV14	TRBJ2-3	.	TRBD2	TGTGCCAGCAGCCTCATCGGACTAGCGGGGGGGCTGGCAGATACGCAGTATTTT	CASSLIGLAGGLADTQYF
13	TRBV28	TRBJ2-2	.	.	TGTGCCAGCAGTGAGCTGAACACCGGGGAGCTGTTTTTT	CASSELNTGELFF
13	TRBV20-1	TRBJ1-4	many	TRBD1	TGCAGTGCTTTGACAGGGGAGAATGAAAAACTGTTTTTT	CSALTGENEKLFF
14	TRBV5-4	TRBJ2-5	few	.	TGTGCCAGTGAGAGCGGCAGCCCCGGGAAGACCCAGTACTTC	CASESGSPGKTQYF
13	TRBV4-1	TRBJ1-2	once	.	TGCGCCAGCAGCCAAGTCTACGGGGATGGCTACACCTTC	CASSQVYGDGYTF
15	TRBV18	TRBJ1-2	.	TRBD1	TGTGCCAGCTCACCGGACAGGGGGCGCCTCTATGGCTACACCTTC	CASSPDRGRLYGYTF
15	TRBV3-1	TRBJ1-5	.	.	TGTGCCAGCAGCCAAGTCTCAGGGGTTAGCCAGCCCCAGCATTTT	CASSQVSGVSQPQHF
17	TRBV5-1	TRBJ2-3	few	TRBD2	TGCGCCAGCAGCTTGAGTCTAGCGGGGGTAACCACAGATACGCAGTATTTT	CASSLSLAGVTTDTQYF
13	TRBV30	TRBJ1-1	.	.	TGTGCCTGGAGTCTAAATTTGAACACTGAAGCTTTCTTT	CAWSLNLNTEAFF
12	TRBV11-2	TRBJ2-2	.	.	TGTGCCAGCAGCTTAGAACCCCTTAGGCTGTTTTTT	CASSLEPLRLFF
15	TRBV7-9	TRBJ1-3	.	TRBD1	TGTGCCAGCAGCCAACAGGGGCTCTCTGGAAACACCATATATTTT	CASSQQGLSGNTIYF
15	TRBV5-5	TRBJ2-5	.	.	TGTGCCAGCAGCTTGTGGCCTAGAAGTATCGAGACCCAGTACTTC	CASSLWPRSIETQYF
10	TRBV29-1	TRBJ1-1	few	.	TGCAGCGCCGGACGGGATGAAGCTTTCTTT	CSAGRDEAFF
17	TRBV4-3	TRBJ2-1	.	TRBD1	TGCGCCAGCAGCCAATCGTCGACAGGGGGTCGTGCGAATGAGCAGTTCTTC	CASSQSSTGGRANEQFF
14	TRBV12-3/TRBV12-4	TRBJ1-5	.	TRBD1	TGTGCCAGCAGATCGGGACAGGGTTATCAGCCCCAGCATTTT	CASRSGQGYQPQHF
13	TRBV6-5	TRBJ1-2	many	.	TGTGCCAGCAGCCCAGGAGCCGACTATGGCTACACCTTC	CASSPGADYGYTF
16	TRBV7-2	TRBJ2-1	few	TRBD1	TGTGCCAGCAGCTCACTCACAGGGGGCTTAGGGGGTGAGCAGTTCTTC	CASSSLTGGLGGEQFF
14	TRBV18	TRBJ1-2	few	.	TGTGCCAGCTCGGACTACAGGGAAGACTATGGCTACACCTTC	CASSDYREDYGYTF
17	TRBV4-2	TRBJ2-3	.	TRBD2	TGTGCCAGCAGCCGATCCGGGACTAGCGTTTTTCCAGATACGCAGTATTTT	CASSRSGTSVFPDTQYF
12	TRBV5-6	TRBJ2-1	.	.	TGTGCCAGCAGCTTGGAGGGGGTGAGGCAGTTCTTC	CASSLEGVRQFF
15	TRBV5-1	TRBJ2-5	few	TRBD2	TGCGCCAGCAGCTGGTCGGCGACTAGCGGGGACACCCAGTACTTC	CASSWSATSGDTQYF
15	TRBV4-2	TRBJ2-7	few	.	TGTGCCAGCAGCCAAGATCTTTTTAGCTCCTACGAGCAGTACTTC	CASSQDLFSSYEQYF
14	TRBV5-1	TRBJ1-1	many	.	TGCGCCAGCAGCTTGGTGGGGTCGGGCACTGAAGCTTTCTTT	CASSLVGSGTEAFF
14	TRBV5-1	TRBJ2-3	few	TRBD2	TGCGCCAGCAGCCTGCGGGGGGCATTAGATACGCAGTATTTT	CASSLRGALDTQYF
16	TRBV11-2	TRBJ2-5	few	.	TGTGCCAGCAGCTTAAATAGTGGAAGCCTCCAAGAGACCCAGTACTTC	CASSLNSGSLQETQYF
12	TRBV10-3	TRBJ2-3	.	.	TGTGCCTTTGGACTAACCGCAGATACGCAGTATTTT	CAFGLTADTQYF
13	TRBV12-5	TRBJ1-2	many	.	TGTGCTAGTGCTCTCGACCGACGTTATGGCTACACCTTC	CASALDRRYGYTF
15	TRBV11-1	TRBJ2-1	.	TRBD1	TGTGCCAGCAGCTTAGATAGGGGGCAATACAATGAGCAGTTCTTC	CASSLDRGQYNEQFF
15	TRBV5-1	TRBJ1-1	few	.	TGCGCCAGCCGGTCGCTCAGGGTGACGAACACTGAAGCTTTCTTT	CASRSLRVTNTEAFF
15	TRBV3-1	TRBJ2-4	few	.	TGTGCCAGCAGCCAAGATTGGGGAGCGGGCGGCATTCAGTACTTC	CASSQDWGAGGIQYF
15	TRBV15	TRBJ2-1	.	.	TGTGCCACCAGCCGGCCAGGCCAGCCCTACAATGAGCAGTTCTTC	CATSRPGQPYNEQFF
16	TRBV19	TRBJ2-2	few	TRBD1	TGTGCCAGTAGCCCGAGAAGGGACAGGGGGCGTGAGGAGCTGTTTTTT	CASSPRRDRGREELFF
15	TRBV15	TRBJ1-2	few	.	TGTGCCACCAGCAGAGATTATACCACTAACTATGGCTACACCTTC	CATSRDYTTNYGYTF
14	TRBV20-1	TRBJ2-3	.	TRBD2	TGCAGTGCTCCCGAGCGGGGGGGAAGAGATACGCAGTATTTT	CSAPERGGRDTQYF
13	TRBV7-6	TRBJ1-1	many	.	TGTGCCAGCAGCTCCCAGTCGAACACTGAAGCTTTCTTT	CASSSQSNTEAFF
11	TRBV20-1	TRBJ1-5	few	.	TGCAGTGCTAGCGGCAATCAGCCCCAGCATTTT	CSASGNQPQHF
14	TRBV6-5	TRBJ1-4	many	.	TGTGCCAGCAGTTACTCACAGGTCAGGGAAAAACTGTTTTTT	CASSYSQVREKLFF
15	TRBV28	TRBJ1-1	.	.	TGTGCCAGCGGGGGTCTGGGCCGGGGTAACACTGAAGCTTTCTTT	CASGGLGRGNTEAFF
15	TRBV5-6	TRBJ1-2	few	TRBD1	TGTGCCAGCAGCCCGCCGGGACAGGGGTATGAGGGCTACACCTTC	CASSPPGQGYEGYTF
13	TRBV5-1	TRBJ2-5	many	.	TGCGCCAGCAGCTTTCGCCTCTCGGAGACCCAGTACTTC	CASSFRLSETQYF
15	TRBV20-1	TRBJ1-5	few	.	TGCAGTGCTAGATCCATGGAGGGTAGCAATCAGCCCCAGCATTTT	CSARSMEGSNQPQHF
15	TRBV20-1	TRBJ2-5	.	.	TGCAGTGCTGGCGGGGGCCCTGGGGTGGGAGAGACCCAGTACTTC	CSAGGGPGVGETQYF
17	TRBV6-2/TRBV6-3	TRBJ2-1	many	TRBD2	TGTGCCAGCAGTTACTCCCCCCCCGGGGGGATCTACAATGAGCAGTTCTTC	CASSYSPPGGIYNEQFF
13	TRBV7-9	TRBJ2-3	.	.	TGTGCCAGCAGCTTAATTGCCCGAGATACGCAGTATTTT	CASSLIARDTQYF
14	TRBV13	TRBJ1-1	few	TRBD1	TGTGCCAGCAGCTTAACAGGGGAGAACACTGAAGCTTTCTTT	CASSLTGENTEAFF
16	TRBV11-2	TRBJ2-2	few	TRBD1	TGTGCCAGCAGCTTCCCGACAGGGGGGGGAACCGGGGAGCTGTTTTTT	CASSFPTGGGTGELFF
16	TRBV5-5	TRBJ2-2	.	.	TGTGCCAGCAGCGGGAGGATAGGGGGGAACACCGGGGAGCTGTTTTTT	CASSGRIGGNTGELFF
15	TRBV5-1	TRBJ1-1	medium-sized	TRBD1	TGCGCCAGCAGCTTGGGGGACAGAATCCCCACTGAAGCTTTCTTT	CASSLGDRIPTEAFF
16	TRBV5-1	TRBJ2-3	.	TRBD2	TGCGCCACCTCCGCGGGTAGCGGGGGATTCACAGATACGCAGTATTTT	CATSAGSGGFTDTQYF
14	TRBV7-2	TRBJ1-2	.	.	TGTGCCACCAATCCGGGACGGGTCCGGAATGGCTACACCTTC	CATNPGRVRNGYTF
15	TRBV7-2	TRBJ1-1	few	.	TGTGCCAGCAGCGACGCCGGGACGGCGAACACTGAAGCTTTCTTT	CASSDAGTANTEAFF
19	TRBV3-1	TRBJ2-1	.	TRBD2	TGTGCCAGCAGCCAAGACCTCGGACTAGCGGGGAGGGGATGGGGAGAGCAGTTCTTC	CASSQDLGLAGRGWGEQFF